This passage covers 27 T cell receptor beta chains from one sample sequenced in a study of cytomegalovirus exposure and HLA in healthy donors listed by TCRdb under 2017. Receptors were amplified or captured by the immunoSEQ multiplex PCR assay. Held by TCRdb, this immuneACCESS table contains in-frame sequences only and omits some clones. Under half of the omission traces to an unresolved V gene where checked; the cause of the rest is unknown. The sample table records about 66,000 clones; 97% of these occur just once. In total, the top ten clones hold around 1.5% of the sample. Sequenced: PBMCs. Receptor source: a woman aged 18-29 years in good health and CMV-seropositive.

The chain couples TRBV5-1 to TRBJ2-7; TRBD1 agrees at 11 bases. From germline, CDR1 is SGHRS and CDR2 YFSETQ. CDR3 length equals 14 residues. J was trimmed by 4 bases and V by 4 bases; bases with no gene match: 4. CDR3 in amino acids: CASSVGTGGYEQYF. The CDR3 DNA follows: TGCGCCAGCAGCGTTGGGACAGGGGGGTACGAGCAGTACTTC. Full variable domain (missing parts from reference TRBV5-1 and TRBJ2-7): KAGVTQTPRYLIKTRGQQVTLSCSPISGHRSVSWYQQTPGQGLQFLFEYFSETQRNKGNFPGRFSGRQFSNSRSEMNVSTLELGDSALYLCASSVGTGGYEQYFGPGTRLTVT.

The chain couples TRBV28 to TRBJ2-7; 15 bases line up with TRBD2. CDR1 MDHEN and CDR2 SYDVKM come from the germline V gene. This CDR3 contains 18 residues. With V trimmed by 5 bases and J by 0 bases, 8 bases remained unmatched. The CDR3 here is CASSLGLAGGLSSYEQYF. The DNA of the CDR3 is TGTGCCAGCAGTCTGGGACTAGCGGGGGGCCTAAGCTCCTACGAGCAGTACTTC. Full variable domain (outside the CDR3, taken from reference TRBV28 and TRBJ2-7): DVKVTQSSRYLVKRTGEKVFLECVQDMDHENMFWYRQDPGLGLRLIYFSYDVKMKEKGDIPEGYSVSREKKERFSLILESASTNQTSMYLCASSLGLAGGLSSYEQYFGPGTRLTVT.

V is TRBV6-5 and J is TRBJ2-1; a possible D gene is TRBD2 (6 bases). Germline CDR1 and CDR2: MNHEY and SVGAGI. V lost 0 bases and J lost 4, with 10 bases in between. The CDR3 is made up of 15 amino acids. The DNA of the CDR3 is TGTGCCAGCAGTTACTCGGGCGGGGATTACAATGAGCAGTTCTTC. Its protein is CASSYSGGDYNEQFF.

The chain is built from TRBV6-5 and TRBJ2-3; 7 nucleotides agree with TRBD2. The CDR3 extends over 15 amino acids. Germline CDR1 reads MNHEY; CDR2 reads SVGAGI. Losses at the gene ends were 5 bases for V and 0 bases for J; bases not matched to a gene: 5. CDR3 residues: CASSPSGTSTDTQYF. The CDR3 nucleotides read TGTGCCAGCAGTCCTAGCGGAACTAGCACAGATACGCAGTATTTT.

The chain uses TRBV7-3 and TRBJ2-1; TRBD2 agrees at 14 bases. Germline loops: CDR1 SGHTA, CDR2 FQGTGA. Trimming cost V 5 bases and J 7 bases; bases outside gene matches: 7. CDR3 length: 16 amino acids. The CDR3 DNA sequence: TGTGCCAGCAGCCATGAAGGGACTAGCGGGAGAAATGAGCAGTTCTTC. As protein: CASSHEGTSGRNEQFF.

V is TRBV28 and J is TRBJ1-4; weak D call: TRBD1 (5 bases). This CDR3 is 14 amino acids long. Trimming left V 3 bases short and J 8 bases short, with 13 bases between. Germline values: CDR1 MDHEN, CDR2 SYDVKM. This CDR3 is CASSLGQGFEKLFF. DNA of the CDR3: TGTGCCAGCAGTTTGGGTCAGGGATTCGAAAAACTGTTTTTT. Complete variable domain (other parts from reference TRBV28 and TRBJ1-4): DVKVTQSSRYLVKRTGEKVFLECVQDMDHENMFWYRQDPGLGLRLIYFSYDVKMKEKGDIPEGYSVSREKKERFSLILESASTNQTSMYLCASSLGQGFEKLFFGSGTQLSVL.

V usage is TRBV19 and J usage is TRBJ2-3; no firm D call. Germline-derived CDR1 and CDR2 are LNHDA and SQIVND (reference sequence). The CDR3 loop spans 12 amino acids. Deletions cut 3 bases from V and 3 bases from J, with 4 bases between. The DNA of the CDR3 is TGTGCCAGTAGTATTAGTACAGATACGCAGTATTTT. Translated, it gives CASSISTDTQYF.

The chain employs TRBV6-5 and TRBJ1-4; 7 bases fit TRBD1. The CDR3 is made up of 15 amino acids. The junction had 11 bases not matched to a gene; V was cut back by 6 bases and J by 7 bases. Germline CDR1 MNHEY, CDR2 SVGAGI. This chain's CDR3 is CASRSRQGEFEKLFF. The CDR3, as DNA: TGTGCCAGCAGATCACGACAGGGTGAATTTGAAAAACTGTTTTTT.

The J gene is TRBJ2-7, the V gene TRBV7-9; D perhaps matches TRBD2 (5 bases). The CDR3 contains 14 residues. Looked up from germline, CDR1 is SEHNR and CDR2 is FQNEAQ (reference sequence). Trimming pared 0 bases from V and 4 bases from J, leaving 10 bases between. The CDR3 region has the DNA TGTGCCAGCAGCTTAGCGCCTAGCAGATACGAGCAGTACTTC. This encodes CASSLAPSRYEQYF.

The rearrangement uses TRBV19 and TRBJ1-5, with 7 bases that match TRBD1. Trimming at V came to 9 bases and at J to 2 bases, leaving 10 bases not matched to a gene. The CDR3 is 15 amino acids. In germline, CDR1 is LNHDA, CDR2 SQIVND (reference sequence). In DNA, the CDR3 is TGTGCCAGACCAAAACAGGGGCCTCGCAATCAGCCCCAGCATTTT. Protein sequence: CARPKQGPRNQPQHF.

CDR3 nucleotides: TGTGCCAGTAGTATGGGGCACTACGAGCAGTACTTC. Encoded protein: CASSMGHYEQYF. V and J are TRBV19 and TRBJ2-7, with TRBD1 as a possible D gene (5 bases). V gave up 3 bases and J gave up 3 bases, with 6 bases separating them. CDR1 LNHDA and CDR2 SQIVND come from the germline V gene (reference sequence). The CDR3 extends over 12 amino acids.

The rearrangement uses TRBV19 and TRBJ2-7, with D perhaps TRBD1 (5 bases). Germline V gene data show CDR1 as LNHDA and CDR2 as SQIVND (reference sequence). V was clipped by 6 bases and J by 0 bases, with 12 bases between them. The CDR3 totals 14 residues. The CDR3 nucleotides read TGTGCCAGTAGCGGACCTGGGGCCTCCTACGAGCAGTACTTC. Encoded protein: CASSGPGASYEQYF.

The genes are TRBV7-6 and TRBJ1-1; D unclear. With 4 bases removed from V and 6 bases from J, the gap between germline ends came to 24 bases. Germline V gene sequence: CDR1 SGHVS, CDR2 FNYEAQ. The CDR3 spans 17 residues. The CDR3 region is CASSSRGFQEGTAEAFF. CDR3 nucleotide sequence: TGTGCCAGCAGCTCGCGTGGGTTTCAGGAGGGAACCGCTGAAGCTTTCTTT.

This sequence joins TRBV6-6 and TRBJ2-1, with D maybe TRBD1 (6 bases). Germline V gives CDR1 MNHNY, CDR2 SVGAGI (reference sequence). Trimming removed 2 bases from V and 3 bases from J, with 14 bases in between. The CDR3 contains 16 residues. CDR3 in amino acids: CASSYRPRGSYNEQFF. The CDR3 bases are TGTGCCAGCAGTTACCGTCCCAGGGGAAGCTACAATGAGCAGTTCTTC.

The chain joins TRBV5-1 to TRBJ2-2; weak D call: TRBD1 (5 bases). V was shortened by 4 bases and J by 5 bases, with 15 bases between the two germline ends. Germline assignment: CDR1 SGHRS and CDR2 YFSETQ. The CDR3 totals 15 residues. The CDR3 region has the DNA TGCGCCAGCAGCACACTCCAGGGTGGGACCGGGGAGCTGTTTTTT. It specifies CASSTLQGGTGELFF. Together with reference TRBV5-1 and TRBJ2-2, the CDR3 gives the full variable domain: KAGVTQTPRYLIKTRGQQVTLSCSPISGHRSVSWYQQTPGQGLQFLFEYFSETQRNKGNFPGRFSGRQFSNSRSEMNVSTLELGDSALYLCASSTLQGGTGELFFGEGSRLTVL.

This clone was recorded once. This sequence joins TRBV6-6 and TRBJ1-5, with a weak D call TRBD1 (6 bases). The CDR3 runs 13 residues. Germline-derived CDR1 and CDR2 are MNHNY and SVGAGI (reference sequence). Trimming stripped 4 bases from V and 5 bases from J, with 9 bases between. The chain's CDR3 is CASSSDRHQPQHF. In DNA form, the CDR3 reads TGTGCCAGCAGTTCGGACAGACATCAGCCCCAGCATTTT.

This rearrangement joins TRBV19 to TRBJ1-1, with 9 positions matching TRBD1. V dropped 7 bases and J dropped 2; count of bases not matched to a gene: 5. CDR1 is LNHDA, CDR2 SQIVND, per germline (reference sequence). CDR3 size: 14 residues. This chain's CDR3 is CASTRTGANTEAFF. In DNA form, the CDR3 reads TGTGCCAGTACCCGGACAGGGGCTAACACTGAAGCTTTCTTT. The whole variable domain, filled in from reference TRBV19 and TRBJ1-1, reads DGGITQSPKYLFRKEGQNVTLSCEQNLNHDAMYWYRQDPGQGLRLIYYSQIVNDFQKGDIAEGYSVSREKKESFPLTVTSAQKNPTAFYLCASTRTGANTEAFFGQGTRLTVV.

The J gene is TRBJ2-1, the V gene TRBV6-6; unclear D gene. The V end lost 4 bases, the J end lost 9 bases, and 13 bases lay between the germline ends. Germline V gene sequence: CDR1 MNHNY, CDR2 SVGAGI (reference sequence). The CDR3 is 13 residues long. The CDR3 nucleotides read TGTGCCAGCAGTTTTGTAGAGTTCGGTGAGCAGTTCTTC. Translating gives CASSFVEFGEQFF.

V gene TRBV28 combines with J gene TRBJ2-7, with TRBD1 matching 7 bases. This CDR3 is built from 14 residues. From germline, CDR1 is MDHEN and CDR2 SYDVKM. J lost 2 bases, V lost 5 bases, and 6 bases had no gene match. The CDR3 nucleotides read TGTGCCAGCAGTCCCGGGACAGAGACCTACGAGCAGTACTTC. It translates to CASSPGTETYEQYF. Drawing the rest from reference TRBV28 and TRBJ2-7, the complete variable domain is DVKVTQSSRYLVKRTGEKVFLECVQDMDHENMFWYRQDPGLGLRLIYFSYDVKMKEKGDIPEGYSVSREKKERFSLILESASTNQTSMYLCASSPGTETYEQYFGPGTRLTVT.

The chain has TRBV30 and TRBJ2-7; perhaps TRBD2 as D (6 bases). Trimming took off 4 bases at V and 2 bases at J, with 15 bases between the two ends. Germline lookup yields CDR1 GTSNPN and CDR2 SVGIG (reference sequence). CDR3 size: 14 residues. The CDR3 protein is CAWNRGIGTYEQYF. For the CDR3, the DNA is TGTGCCTGGAATCGGGGGATTGGCACCTACGAGCAGTACTTC.

The chain links TRBV4-1 to TRBJ2-2, with 7 bases fitting TRBD2. J was trimmed by 1 base and V by 3 bases; bases with no gene match: 8. The CDR3 contains 17 residues. The germline V gene encodes CDR1 MGHRA and CDR2 YSYEKL. The CDR3: CASSHQREGLNTGELFF. CDR3 nucleotides: TGCGCCAGCAGCCATCAGAGGGAGGGATTGAACACCGGGGAGCTGTTTTTT.

The V and J genes are TRBV11-2 and TRBJ2-1; 9 nucleotides align to TRBD2. The CDR3 extends over 15 amino acids. Germline V gene data show CDR1 as SGHAT and CDR2 as FQNNGV. The V segment lost 5 bases and the J segment 4 bases; nucleotides outside the gene matches: 6. CDR3 coding DNA: TGTGCCAGCAGCCGTCTAGCGGGATCATACAATGAGCAGTTCTTC. This sequence encodes CASSRLAGSYNEQFF.

The chain carries TRBV19 and TRBJ2-2; maybe TRBD1 (6 bases). This CDR3 contains 16 residues. Trimming pared 5 bases from V and 5 bases from J, leaving 18 bases between. Germline CDR1 and CDR2: LNHDA and SQIVND (reference sequence). The CDR3 reads CASSPWVGAPTGELFF. CDR3 nucleotides: TGTGCCAGTAGTCCCTGGGTGGGGGCGCCTACCGGGGAGCTGTTTTTT.

This clone was seen a single time. The V and J genes are TRBV6-5 and TRBJ2-1, with 9 bases matching TRBD2. CDR3 length: 16 residues. Looked up from germline, CDR1 is MNHEY and CDR2 is SVGAGI. The V and J ends lost 0 bases and 4 bases, in that order; junction bases with no gene match: 4. CDR3 sequence: CASSYSWTSEYNEQFF. CDR3 coding DNA: TGTGCCAGCAGTTACTCCTGGACTAGCGAGTACAATGAGCAGTTCTTC.

In its sample, this clone was seen a few times. The V call is TRBV10-1, the J call TRBJ2-2; D uncertain. V was shortened by 0 bases and J by 6 bases, with 5 bases between the two germline ends. The CDR3 totals 13 residues. In germline, CDR1 is WNHNN, CDR2 SYGVQD (reference sequence). CDR3 sequence (DNA): TGCGCCAGCAGTGAGTCAGAGGCCGGGGAGCTGTTTTTT. Encoded protein: CASSESEAGELFF.

This rearrangement joins TRBV19 to TRBJ1-5; no firm D call. V was pared by 5 bases and J by 0 bases, with 17 bases between. Germline V CDR1 and CDR2: LNHDA, SQIVND (reference sequence). This CDR3 is built from 17 residues. The CDR3 DNA is TGTGCCAGTAGTCCCCTCTTCGGGTCGGATAGCAATCAGCCCCAGCATTTT. Translated: CASSPLFGSDSNQPQHF.

V is TRBV7-3 and J is TRBJ2-7; 8 bases align to TRBD2. Germline trimming cut 4 bases from V and 4 bases from J; bases unmatched to any gene: 9. CDR1 is SGHTA, CDR2 FQGTGA, per germline. The CDR3 sequence is 15 residues long. CDR3 sequence reads: CASSSLAGPGYEQYF. The CDR3 DNA reads TGTGCCAGCAGCTCCTTAGCGGGGCCGGGGTACGAGCAGTACTTC.